This T cell receptor (beta chain) was retrieved from a study of CD8 T cells in Susac syndrome. From blood CD8+ and CD4+ T cells, TCR beta sequences were generated. Patients with stable or active relapsing-remitting disease, all of them treatment-naive, made up the multiple sclerosis controls. Bulk CD8+ and CD4+ cells came from magnetic negative isolation; CD8+ TEMRA by FACS. cDNA came from approximately 0.5 to 1 ug RNA primed by random hexamers. Amplification of TCR beta CDR3 across 54 Vbeta and 13 Jbeta was performed with immunoSEQ multiplex PCR. TCRdb reprocessed the immunoSEQ multiplex PCR reads via MiXCR and lists one record per CDR3 protein. The sample shows 130,000 or so distinct CDR3 sequences, roughly 80% of them seen only once. The source of this sequence is a human donor with multiple sclerosis. Sequenced material: CD8+ T cells from PBMCs.

In DNA form, the CDR3 reads TGCAGCGTTCCCGGTGCCACTGAAGCTTTCTTT. Translation: CSVPGATEAFF. The gene calls are TRBV29-1 and TRBJ1-1; D is unclear. CDR1 and CDR2 (germline): SQVTM, ANQGSEA. The CDR3 runs 11 residues. Trimming cost V 5 bases and J 4 bases, with 8 bases left between them.